What follows are 6 T cell receptor beta chains derived from one specimen sequenced in a study of blood T cell repertoires in COVID-19. Assay: immunoSEQ multiplex PCR; the TCRdb copy retains only in-frame clones and omits some. The table shows more than 60,000 clones, with 87% occurring only once. Sequencing was done on a sample of peripheral blood. The receptors here all came from a woman older than 75 with active or convalescent COVID-19.

This chain connects TRBV10-3 to TRBJ2-5; 8 bases fit TRBD2. This CDR3 contains 14 residues. Per the germline V gene, CDR1 is ENHRY and CDR2 is SYGVKD. V gave up 3 bases and J gave up 5 bases; unmatched junction bases: 5. The CDR3 here is CAISEPGGVETQYF. The DNA for the CDR3 is TGTGCCATCAGTGAACCGGGAGGGGTGGAGACCCAGTACTTC.

The chain combines TRBV11-2 with TRBJ1-1; D perhaps matches TRBD1 (5 bases). Germline CDR1 and CDR2: SGHAT and FQNNGV. This CDR3 is 14 amino acids long. With 2 bases removed from V and 3 bases from J, the gap between germline ends came to 10 bases. The CDR3 region is CASSLQGSYTEAFF. The CDR3 coding sequence is TGTGCCAGCAGCTTACAGGGTTCGTACACTGAAGCTTTCTTT.

The chain carries TRBV25-1 and TRBJ2-5; TRBD2 matches 10 bases. This CDR3 has 14 residues. The V segment lost 6 bases and the J segment 5 bases; nucleotides outside the gene matches: 6. The germline V gene has CDR1 MGHDK and CDR2 SYGVNS. CDR3 in DNA: TGTGCCAGCAGATCAGCGGGAGGGCAGGAGACCCAGTACTTC. As protein: CASRSAGGQETQYF.

The chain links TRBV21-1 to TRBJ2-7; the table gives TRBD2 as D, unverified against the DNA. TRBV21-1 is annotated as a pseudogene. The CDR3 spans 14 residues. The CDR3 loop is CARELGTAAYEQYF. CDR3 DNA: TGTGCCAGGGAACTCGGGACTGCCGCCTACGAGCAGTACTTC.

The chain carries TRBV7-2 and TRBJ1-2, with TRBD1 matching 9 bases. The CDR3 contains 14 residues. The germline CDR1 and CDR2 sequences are SGHTA and FQGNSA. Trimming cost V 3 bases and J 4 bases; bases outside gene matches: 3. As DNA, the CDR3 is TGTGCCAGCAGCTTTGGACAGGGGTTCTATGGCTACACCTTC. This sequence encodes CASSFGQGFYGYTF.

The chain has TRBV9 and TRBJ2-3; maybe TRBD2 (5 bases). Germline CDR1 SGDLS, CDR2 YYNGEE. The germline V and J ends were trimmed by 4 bases and 0 bases, with 15 bases remaining between them. The CDR3 loop spans 16 amino acids. The CDR3: CASSIRADSSTDTQYF. The CDR3 coding sequence is TGTGCCAGCAGCATTAGAGCGGACTCTAGCACAGATACGCAGTATTTT.